A single sample gave rise to the 18 T cell receptor beta chains below, sequenced in a study of blood T cell repertoires in COVID-19 (dated by TCRdb to the early 2020s). The library was produced with the immunoSEQ multiplex PCR assay. TCRdb's version of the immuneACCESS table is confined to in-frame rearrangements and falls short of the full clone set. An unresolved V gene accounts for under half of the shortfall where checked; the remainder is of unknown origin. Present in this sample are tens of thousands of clones, about 88% of which were seen just once. Of the sample, 1.5% to 2% falls within the top ten clones. Sequences were obtained from peripheral blood. The receptors stem from a man between 60 and 75 years old with acute or convalescent COVID-19.

V is TRBV21-1 and J is TRBJ1-4; TRBD1, the table's D call, was not compared with the DNA. TRBV21-1 is a pseudogene locus. This CDR3 spans 14 amino acids. The CDR3 loop reads CASSLQGAKEKLFF. The DNA of the CDR3 is TGTGCCAGCAGCTTACAGGGGGCAAAAGAAAAACTGTTTTTT.

The chain combines TRBV12-3 or TRBV12-4 with TRBJ1-2; weak D call: TRBD1 (6 bases). The CDR3 is 12 residues long. V gave up 8 bases and J gave up 4 bases, with 11 bases separating them. The CDR3 region is CASDRNGYGYTF. In DNA, the CDR3 is TGTGCCAGCGACAGGAACGGCTATGGCTACACCTTC.

The chain has TRBV11-2 and TRBJ1-6, with D unclear. CDR1 is SGHAT and CDR2 is FQNNGV in the germline V gene. V lost 4 bases to trimming and J lost 0 bases, with 4 bases between them. This CDR3 spans 14 amino acids. CDR3 in DNA: TGTGCCAGCAGCTCGAGCTCCTATAATTCACCCCTCCACTTT. This sequence encodes CASSSSSYNSPLHF.

The rearrangement links TRBV5-1 to TRBJ1-4; weak D call: TRBD1 (6 bases). This CDR3 comprises 15 residues. Germline lookup yields CDR1 SGHRS and CDR2 YFSETQ. V was clipped by 3 bases and J by 4 bases, with 13 bases between them. For the CDR3, the DNA is TGCGCCAGCAGCTCCACAGGGTCGGGTAATGAAAAACTGTTTTTT. As protein: CASSSTGSGNEKLFF.

The rearrangement links TRBV5-6 to TRBJ1-2, with D possibly matching TRBD1 (5 bases). Germline values: CDR1 SGHDT, CDR2 YYEEEE. The CDR3 extends over 13 amino acids. The V end was cut by 1 base, the J end by 11 bases, with 15 bases between. CDR3 in DNA: TGTGCCAGCAGCTTGTTGGGGGGACCGCCGTACACCTTC. It encodes CASSLLGGPPYTF.

The J gene is TRBJ1-1, the V gene TRBV6-5; D uncertain. The CDR3 contains 12 residues. Germline CDR1 reads MNHEY; CDR2 reads SVGAGI. Trimming stripped 5 bases from V and 1 base from J, with 5 bases between. For the CDR3, the DNA is TGTGCCAGCAGTCGACAGAACACTGAAGCTTTCTTT. Protein: CASSRQNTEAFF.

The chain uses TRBV7-2 and TRBJ1-2; 7 nucleotides line up with TRBD1. The CDR3 totals 14 residues. J lost 4 bases, V lost 4 bases, and 6 bases had no gene match. Germline V gene sequence: CDR1 SGHTA, CDR2 FQGNSA. DNA for the CDR3: TGTGCCAGCAGCTACTCCCGGGACAGCTATGGCTACACCTTC. The encoded protein is CASSYSRDSYGYTF.

J is TRBJ1-2 and V is TRBV6-5, with unresolved D. Germline loops: CDR1 MNHEY, CDR2 SVGAGI. Trimming stripped 0 bases from V and 4 bases from J, with 9 bases between. This CDR3 comprises 14 residues. CDR3 nucleotide sequence: TGTGCCAGCAGTTACTCGAGCACCGCCTATGGCTACACCTTC. It encodes CASSYSSTAYGYTF.

This clone is a singleton in its sample. The chain recombines TRBV2 with TRBJ1-3, with D perhaps matching TRBD1 (6 bases). The germline V and J ends were trimmed by 5 bases and 4 bases, with 12 bases remaining between them. The CDR3 covers 14 residues. Germline V gene sequence: CDR1 SNHLY, CDR2 FYNNEI. CDR3 loop: CASSFGTNGNTIYF. The CDR3 region has the DNA TGTGCCAGCAGTTTCGGGACAAACGGAAACACCATATATTTT.

As DNA, the CDR3 is TGTGCCAGCCGGGGGGATCTTTCTGGAAACACCATATATTTT. Protein sequence: CASRGDLSGNTIYF. The J gene is TRBJ1-3, the V gene TRBV2, with D perhaps matching TRBD1 (5 bases). The CDR3 has 14 amino acids. Germline CDR1 and CDR2: SNHLY and FYNNEI. Trimming shortened V by 8 bases and J by 1 base, and 12 bases separated the two germline ends.

The count of this clone is one. V gene TRBV6-6 combines with J gene TRBJ2-7, with 10 bases identical to TRBD1. V dropped 2 bases and J dropped 4; count of bases not matched to a gene: 8. The germline CDR1 and CDR2 sequences are MNHNY and SVGAGI (reference sequence). This CDR3 is built from 16 residues. The chain's CDR3 is CASSYGTGTGVYEQYF. Written as DNA, the CDR3 is TGTGCCAGCAGTTACGGGACCGGGACAGGGGTGTACGAGCAGTACTTC.

This sequence joins TRBV7-9 and TRBJ1-6, with D possibly being TRBD1 (5 bases). The CDR3 length is 18 residues. With 5 bases removed from V and 7 bases from J, the gap between germline ends came to 24 bases. Germline V gene data show CDR1 as SEHNR and CDR2 as FQNEAQ (reference sequence). The CDR3 loop is CASSLTTSGYRHNSPLHF. The CDR3 nucleotides are TGTGCCAGCAGCCTTACCACCTCAGGGTACCGGCACAATTCACCCCTCCACTTT. The full variable domain, its missing parts supplied by reference TRBV7-9 and TRBJ1-6, is DTGVSQNPRHKITKRGQNVTFRCDPISEHNRLYWYRQTLGQGPEFLTYFQNEAQLEKSRLLSDRFSAERPKGSFSTLEIQRTEQGDSAMYLCASSLTTSGYRHNSPLHFGNGTRLTVT.

The rearrangement links TRBV19 to TRBJ2-5; D may be TRBD1 (6 bases). The CDR3 totals 13 residues. From germline, CDR1 is LNHDA and CDR2 SQIVND (reference sequence). Trimming removed 6 bases at V and 5 bases at J, with 13 bases between. The CDR3: CASRGQFEETQYF. In DNA form, the CDR3 reads TGTGCCAGTAGAGGACAGTTCGAGGAGACCCAGTACTTC.

This rearrangement joins TRBV3-1 (or the pseudogene TRBV3-2) to TRBJ2-7; 9 bases fit TRBD1. The CDR3 length is 17 residues. V gave up 2 bases and J gave up 1 base; unmatched junction bases: 9. CDR1 and CDR2 from the germline V gene are LGHDT and YNNKEL (reference sequence). CDR3: CASSQRWVGQGSYEQYF. The CDR3 bases are TGTGCCAGCAGCCAAAGGTGGGTGGGACAGGGATCCTACGAGCAGTACTTC.

The chain carries TRBV13 and TRBJ2-2; 7 bases line up with TRBD1. The germline V gene encodes CDR1 PRHDT and CDR2 FYEKMQ (reference sequence). The ends lost 4 bases at V and 0 bases at J; junction bases unmatched: 8. The CDR3 has 17 residues. The chain's CDR3 is CASSSNTGTANTGELFF. The CDR3 DNA sequence: TGTGCCAGCAGCTCGAACACCGGGACAGCGAACACCGGGGAGCTGTTTTTT.

The rearrangement joins TRBV5-6 to TRBJ1-4; a weak D match, TRBD1 (6 bases). Germline assignment: CDR1 SGHDT and CDR2 YYEEEE. Trimming shortened V by 4 bases and J by 4 bases, and 14 bases separated the two germline ends. The CDR3 is 15 residues long. The CDR3 bases are TGTGCCAGCAGCCTCGGAGTACAGGGTAATGAAAAACTGTTTTTT. Protein sequence: CASSLGVQGNEKLFF.

J is TRBJ1-1 and V is TRBV18; tentatively, D is TRBD1 (5 bases). The germline CDR1 and CDR2 sequences are KGHSH and LQKENI. Trimming took 2 bases from V and 1 from J, leaving 11 bases between them. CDR3 length: 15 residues. The CDR3 protein is CASSPFGDSNTEAFF. CDR3 coding DNA: TGTGCCAGCTCACCATTCGGGGACTCGAACACTGAAGCTTTCTTT.

CDR3 region: CASSFGQGVNTEAFF. CDR3 coding DNA: TGTGCCAGCAGCTTTGGACAGGGGGTCAACACTGAAGCTTTCTTT. V and J are TRBV5-4 and TRBJ1-1; TRBD1 agrees at 10 bases. V was pared by 2 bases and J by 2 bases, with 3 bases of the junction left unmatched. The CDR3 totals 15 residues. Germline assignment: CDR1 SGHNT and CDR2 YYREEE (reference sequence).